The 23 T cell receptor beta chains reported below all come from one sample, sequenced in a study of T cell repertoires in cytomegalovirus infection. Each CDR3 protein gets one entry after TCRdb re-called the reads with MiXCR. The sample carries around 900,000 distinct CDR3 sequences, 30% to 40% recorded once. No antigens are known for them. The sample consisted of cultured CD8+ T cells from PBMCs, taken from culture after CMV antigen stimulation. The receptors shown here come from a human donor in good health (CMV status not recorded). Some clones in this sample may be carry-over from other donors' samples.

This rearrangement joins TRBV24-1 to TRBJ2-3; D gene uncertain. There are 13 residues in the CDR3. From germline, CDR1 is KGHDR and CDR2 SFDVKD. The ends were cut back, 6 bases at V and 4 bases at J, with 10 bases in the middle. The CDR3 here is CATSPQESDTQYF. In nucleotides, the CDR3 is TGTGCCACCAGTCCCCAGGAGTCAGATACGCAGTATTTT.

This clonotype was picked up a small number of times. The rearrangement joins TRBV27 to TRBJ2-5; D gene uncertain. This CDR3 is built from 14 residues. Trimming pared 5 bases from V and 1 base from J, leaving 11 bases between. CDR1 and CDR2 from the germline V gene are MNHEY and SMNVEV (reference sequence). DNA for the CDR3: TGTGCCAGCAGTCCCTGGGCAGGCCAAGAGACCCAGTACTTC. Protein: CASSPWAGQETQYF.

As to this clonotype: One end of the junction varies from germline; a read error may be responsible. The V and J genes are TRBV9 and TRBJ1-1; TRBD1 is a possible D gene (6 bases). The germline gives CDR1 SGDLS, CDR2 YYNGEE. The CDR3 is 14 residues long. CDR3 region: CSSSGRDIPEPGFF. The CDR3 bases are TGTTCCAGCAGCGGCCGGGACATTCCCGAACCTGGATTCTTT.

V usage is TRBV6-6 and J usage is TRBJ1-5; unclear D gene. This CDR3 has 15 residues. V was pared by 2 bases and J by 2 bases, with 10 bases between. Germline lookup yields CDR1 MNHNY and CDR2 SVGAGI (reference sequence). CDR3 residues: CASSYVPGGNQPQHF. The DNA for the CDR3 is TGTGCCAGCAGTTACGTCCCGGGAGGCAATCAGCCCCAGCATTTT.

This chain joins TRBV9 and TRBJ1-5, with 9 positions matching TRBD1. This CDR3 is 15 amino acids long. In germline, CDR1 is SGDLS, CDR2 YYNGEE. V dropped 2 bases and J dropped 4; count of bases not matched to a gene: 4. The CDR3 loop is CASSVAGTGNQPQHF. The CDR3 nucleotides are TGTGCCAGCAGCGTCGCCGGGACAGGGAATCAGCCCCAGCATTTT.

This clonotype came up many times. This rearrangement joins TRBV6-5 to TRBJ2-1, with D unclear. Between the trimmed V and J ends, which lost 3 bases and 2 bases, there was a span of 8 bases. This CDR3 region has 14 residues. The V gene's germline CDR1 is MNHEY and CDR2 SVGAGI. This CDR3 reads CASSYSDPYNEQFF. In DNA form, the CDR3 reads TGTGCCAGCAGTTATTCAGATCCCTACAATGAGCAGTTCTTC.

The genes are TRBV19 and TRBJ2-7; maybe TRBD1 (6 bases). V dropped 5 bases and J dropped 3 bases, with 17 bases sitting between them. Germline V lookup: CDR1 LNHDA, CDR2 SQIVND (reference sequence). The CDR3 length is 15 residues. The CDR3 DNA follows: TGTGCCAGTAGTTCCGGGACATCTAGTTACTACGAGCAGTACTTC. Amino acid sequence: CASSSGTSSYYEQYF.

This clonotype came up a few times. The V call is TRBV10-3, the J call TRBJ2-1, with a weak D call TRBD1 (6 bases). The germline gives CDR1 ENHRY, CDR2 SYGVKD. This CDR3 region has 17 residues. Between the trimmed V and J ends, which lost 3 bases and 2 bases, there was a span of 17 bases. CDR3 nucleotides: TGTGCCATCAGTGACCTCGCGGACAGACAGACCTACAATGAGCAGTTCTTC. Translating it yields CAISDLADRQTYNEQFF.

This clonotype has more than one count but fewer than ten. This chain joins TRBV5-5 and TRBJ2-2, with D maybe TRBD1 (5 bases). The CDR3 spans 14 residues. V shed 3 bases and J shed 5 bases, with 11 bases lying between them. Germline V CDR1 and CDR2: SGHKS, YYEKEE (reference sequence). CDR3 nucleotide sequence: TGTGCCAGCAGCTCTAGGGGCGCGACCGGGGAGCTGTTTTTT. Translated, it gives CASSSRGATGELFF.

There are a few counts of this clonotype. The chain uses TRBV27 and TRBJ1-1; TRBD1 might be the D (5 bases). Looked up from germline, CDR1 is MNHEY and CDR2 is SMNVEV (reference sequence). This CDR3 contains 12 residues. V lost 6 bases to trimming and J lost 8 bases, with 13 bases between them. CDR3 sequence reads: CASSATNREAFF. Written as DNA, the CDR3 is TGTGCCAGCAGCGCTACTAACAGGGAAGCTTTCTTT.

V usage is TRBV20-1 and J usage is TRBJ1-2, with 9 bases identical to TRBD1. Losses at the gene ends were 5 bases for V and 4 bases for J; bases not matched to a gene: 8. The CDR3 has 14 amino acids. CDR1 is DFQATT, CDR2 SNEGSKA, per germline (reference sequence). The CDR3 is CSAPGQGNFYGYTF. The CDR3 region has the DNA TGCAGTGCTCCAGGACAGGGGAACTTCTATGGCTACACCTTC.

The sample holds many counts of this clonotype. The chain links TRBV5-4 to TRBJ2-3, with TRBD1 matching 10 bases. V lost 7 bases to trimming and J lost 3 bases; unmatched junction nucleotides: 11. The CDR3 is 16 amino acids. The germline V gene encodes CDR1 SGHNT and CDR2 YYREEE (reference sequence). The DNA for the CDR3 is TGTGCCAGCCGAACTGTGGGACAGGGGAGAACAGATACGCAGTATTTT. This sequence encodes CASRTVGQGRTDTQYF.

This clonotype was detected only a few times. The chain combines TRBV7-3 with TRBJ2-1; 11 bases map to TRBD2. Germline lookup yields CDR1 SGHTA and CDR2 FQGTGA. The V segment lost 10 bases and the J segment 10 bases; nucleotides outside the gene matches: 12. The CDR3 length is 14 residues. As DNA, the CDR3 is TGTGCCACCGAGGGGACTAGCGGTCCAATGGAGCAGTTCTTC. Protein: CATEGTSGPMEQFF.

The chain uses TRBV20-1 and TRBJ2-4; D gene ambiguous. CDR1 and CDR2 from the germline V gene are DFQATT and SNEGSKA (reference sequence). V was pared by 8 bases and J by 0 bases, with 11 bases between. The CDR3 totals 13 residues. CDR3 amino acids: CSSKTAAKNIQYF. The CDR3, as DNA: TGCAGTTCTAAAACGGCAGCCAAAAACATTCAGTACTTC.

The rearrangement uses TRBV5-6 and TRBJ2-1, with D perhaps matching TRBD1 (6 bases). The CDR3 length is 16 residues. V gave up 1 base and J gave up 7 bases, with 18 bases separating them. The germline V gene has CDR1 SGHDT and CDR2 YYEEEE. The CDR3 bases are TGTGCCAGCAGCTTGAGGGGACATACTCTTACAAATGAGCAGTTCTTC. This encodes CASSLRGHTLTNEQFF.

This clonotype is a singleton in its sample. The genes are TRBV20-1 and TRBJ1-5; TRBD1 matches at 7 bases. This CDR3 spans 15 amino acids. Germline V gene sequence: CDR1 DFQATT, CDR2 SNEGSKA (reference sequence). J was trimmed by 2 bases and V by 0 bases; bases with no gene match: 4. The CDR3 protein is CSARDGTGGNQPQHF. In nucleotides, the CDR3 is TGCAGTGCTAGAGATGGTACAGGGGGCAATCAGCCCCAGCATTTT.

This clonotype was observed a handful of times. The chain uses TRBV10-3 and TRBJ2-2; tentatively, D is TRBD1 (5 bases). V was shortened by 4 bases and J by 3 bases, with 9 bases between the two germline ends. This CDR3 comprises 14 residues. CDR1 is ENHRY and CDR2 is SYGVKD in the germline V gene. This chain's CDR3 is CAISVTGDTGELFF. The CDR3 DNA sequence: TGTGCCATCAGTGTTACAGGAGACACCGGGGAGCTGTTTTTT.

V is TRBV6-5 and J is TRBJ2-1, with 8 bases aligning to TRBD2. The germline CDR1 and CDR2 sequences are MNHEY and SVGAGI. The CDR3 runs 15 residues. V shed 5 bases and J 6 bases; nucleotides not matched to a gene: 9. CDR3 sequence (DNA): TGTGCCAGCAGTAGGGGACTAGTGGCGACCAATGAGCAGTTCTTC. Its translation is CASSRGLVATNEQFF.

This clonotype turned up a few times. The CDR3 DNA sequence: TGTGCTAGTGGTTTCGTGGGGGGTCTACTCCAAGAGACCCAGTACTTC. Its translation is CASGFVGGLLQETQYF. This chain uses TRBV12-5 with TRBJ2-5; a possible D gene is TRBD2 (6 bases). Germline lookup yields CDR1 LGHNT and CDR2 FRNRAP. V was pared by 3 bases and J by 1 base, with 15 bases between. CDR3 length equals 16 residues.

The rearrangement uses TRBV27 and TRBJ1-4, with no clear D. The CDR3 runs 15 residues. Trimming shortened V by 4 bases and J by 5 bases, and 14 bases separated the two germline ends. From germline, CDR1 is MNHEY and CDR2 SMNVEV (reference sequence). CDR3 sequence reads: CASSSYSDRNEKLFF. The CDR3 DNA is TGTGCCAGCAGTTCTTACAGCGATCGGAATGAAAAACTGTTTTTT.

The rearrangement links TRBV12-3 or TRBV12-4 to TRBJ2-4, with D possibly being TRBD1 (6 bases). This CDR3 is built from 16 residues. V was cut by 4 bases and J by 0 bases, with 13 bases left in between. The CDR3 DNA reads as TGTGCCAGCAGTTCTGGGGGCGAGCTAGCCAAAAACATTCAGTACTTC. Translating it yields CASSSGGELAKNIQYF.

V is TRBV6-2 or TRBV6-3 and J is TRBJ2-1; weak D call: TRBD1 (5 bases). From germline, CDR1 is MNHEY and CDR2 SVGEGT. With 3 bases removed from V and 5 bases from J, the gap between germline ends came to 11 bases. The CDR3 runs to 14 residues. The CDR3 DNA follows: TGTGCCAGCAGTTATAAAACAGGTAACAATGAGCAGTTCTTC. It translates to CASSYKTGNNEQFF.

This clonotype has more than one count but fewer than ten. This chain connects TRBV2 to TRBJ2-3, with 10 bases matching TRBD2. J was trimmed by 3 bases and V by 1 base; bases with no gene match: 7. This CDR3 is 17 amino acids long. Germline values: CDR1 SNHLY, CDR2 FYNNEI. CDR3 loop: CASSEDPAGGITDTQYF. The CDR3 DNA follows: TGTGCCAGCAGTGAAGATCCAGCGGGGGGGATAACAGATACGCAGTATTTT.